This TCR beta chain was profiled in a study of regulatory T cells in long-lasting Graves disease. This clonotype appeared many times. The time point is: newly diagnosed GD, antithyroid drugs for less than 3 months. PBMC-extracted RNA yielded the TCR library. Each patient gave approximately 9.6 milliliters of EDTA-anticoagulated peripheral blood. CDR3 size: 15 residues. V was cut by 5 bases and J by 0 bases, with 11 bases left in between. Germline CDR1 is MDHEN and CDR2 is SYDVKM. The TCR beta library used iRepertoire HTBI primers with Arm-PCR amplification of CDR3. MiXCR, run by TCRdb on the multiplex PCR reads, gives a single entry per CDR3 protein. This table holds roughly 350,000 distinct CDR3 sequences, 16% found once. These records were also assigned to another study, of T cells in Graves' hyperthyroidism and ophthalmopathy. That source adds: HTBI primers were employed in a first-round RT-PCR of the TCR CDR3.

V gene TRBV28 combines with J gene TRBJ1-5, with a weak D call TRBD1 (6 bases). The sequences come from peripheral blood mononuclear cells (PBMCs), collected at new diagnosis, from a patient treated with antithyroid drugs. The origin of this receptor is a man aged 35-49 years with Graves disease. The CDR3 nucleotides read TGTGCCAGCAGTGGGTCCAGGGGTAGCAATCAGCCCCAGCATTTT. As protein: CASSGSRGSNQPQHF.